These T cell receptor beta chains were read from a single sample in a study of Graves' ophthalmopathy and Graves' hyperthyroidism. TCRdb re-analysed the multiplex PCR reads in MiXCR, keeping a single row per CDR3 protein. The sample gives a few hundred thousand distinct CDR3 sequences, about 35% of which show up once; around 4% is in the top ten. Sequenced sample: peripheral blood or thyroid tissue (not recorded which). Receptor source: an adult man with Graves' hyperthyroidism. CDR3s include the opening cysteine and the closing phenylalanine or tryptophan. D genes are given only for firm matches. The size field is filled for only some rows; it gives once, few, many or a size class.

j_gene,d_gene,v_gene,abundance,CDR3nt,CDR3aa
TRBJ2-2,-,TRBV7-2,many,TGTGCCAGCACCCCAAAGGGCGGGGAGCTGTTTTTT,CASTPKGGELFF
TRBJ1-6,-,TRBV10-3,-,TGTGCCATCAGTGAGTCAGGGGGGAATTCACCCCTCCACTTT,CAISESGGNSPLHF
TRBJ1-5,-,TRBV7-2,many,TGTGCCAGCAGCTTAAGGGGTGGGGGCAATCAGCCCCAGCATTTT,CASSLRGGGNQPQHF
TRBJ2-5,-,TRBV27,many,TGTGCCAGCAGTAACAGGGTTGTGGAGACCCAGTACTTC,CASSNRVVETQYF
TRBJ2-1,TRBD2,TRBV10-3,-,TGTGCCACCCAGCGGGGCCCCGACAATGAGCAGTTCTTC,CATQRGPDNEQFF
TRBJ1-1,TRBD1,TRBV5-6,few,TGTGCCAGCAGCCCCTTAGACAGGGGGCGTGCTGAAGCTTTCTTT,CASSPLDRGRAEAFF
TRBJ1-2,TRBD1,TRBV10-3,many,TGTGCCATCAGTGGGGACAGCCGTTTTAACTATGGCTACACCTTC,CAISGDSRFNYGYTF
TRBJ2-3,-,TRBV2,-,TGTGCCAGCACTCGCGGGGAGCGGGACAAAGATACGCAGTATTTT,CASTRGERDKDTQYF
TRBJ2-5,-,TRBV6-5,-,TGTGCCAGCAGTGAATGGGGGGGACACTTCCAAGAGACCCAGTACTTC,CASSEWGGHFQETQYF
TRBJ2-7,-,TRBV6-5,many,TGTGCCAGCAGTTACTGGGGCAGCGGCTACGAGCAGTACTTC,CASSYWGSGYEQYF
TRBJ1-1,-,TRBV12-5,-,TGTGCCAGCAGTTTAGGTCTAGCGGGGGGCACTGAAGCTTTCTTT,CASSLGLAGGTEAFF
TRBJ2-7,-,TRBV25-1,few,TGTGCCAGCAATATGGGGGACTACGAGCAGTACTTC,CASNMGDYEQYF
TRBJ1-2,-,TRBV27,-,TGTGCCAGCAGTTTGGGGGTTCAGTATGGCTACACCTTC,CASSLGVQYGYTF
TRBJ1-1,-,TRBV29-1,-,TGCAGCGCAGGGGATTACACTGAAGCTTTCTTT,CSAGDYTEAFF
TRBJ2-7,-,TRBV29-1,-,TGCAGCGTCGCTAGGACCGCTTCCTACGAGCAGTACTTC,CSVARTASYEQYF
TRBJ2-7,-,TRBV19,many,TGTGCCAGTAGTACGACAAAGGCCTACGAGCAGTACTTC,CASSTTKAYEQYF
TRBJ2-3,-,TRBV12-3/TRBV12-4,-,TGTGCCAGCAGTTTAGCGCCTCCCCAAGATACGCAGTATTTT,CASSLAPPQDTQYF
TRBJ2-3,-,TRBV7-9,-,TGTGCCAGCAGCTTATCCGGGGGGCGGAAGAGAGATACGCAGTATTTT,CASSLSGGRKRDTQYF
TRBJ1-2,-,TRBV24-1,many,TGTGCCACCAGTGATTCAAGACGGGGAGCTGCTGGCTACACCTTC,CATSDSRRGAAGYTF
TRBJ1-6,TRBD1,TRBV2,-,TGTGCCAGCAGCCAGACAGGGTTCAATTCACCCCTCCACTTT,CASSQTGFNSPLHF
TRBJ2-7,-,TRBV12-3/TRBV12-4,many,TGTGCCAGCAGCCGTGGTGTGAGGTCGTTCGAGCAGTACTTC,CASSRGVRSFEQYF
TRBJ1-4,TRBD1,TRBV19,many,TGTGCCAGCTCCGGGACAGCGAATGAAAAACTGTTTTTT,CASSGTANEKLFF
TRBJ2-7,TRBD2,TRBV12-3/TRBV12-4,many,TGTGCCAGCAGCCGGGGACTACCCTACGAGCAGTACTTC,CASSRGLPYEQYF
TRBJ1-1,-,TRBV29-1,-,TGCAGCGCCAGCAGCTTGGTGCTGAACACTGAAGCTTTCTTT,CSASSLVLNTEAFF
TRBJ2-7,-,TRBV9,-,TGTGCCAGCAGCGTTACCCGGGACGGTTCCTACGAGCAGTACTTC,CASSVTRDGSYEQYF
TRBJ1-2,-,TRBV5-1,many,TGCGCCAGCAGCTTGGAACAGGGCAACTATGGCTACACCTTC,CASSLEQGNYGYTF
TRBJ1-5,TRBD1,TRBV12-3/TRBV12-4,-,TGTGCCAGCAGTGCCCTCCTGAACGGGGACAGGGGGAATCAGCCCCAGCATTTT,CASSALLNGDRGNQPQHF
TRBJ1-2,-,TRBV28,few,TGTGCCAGCAGTTTTGCAGGGGCGAACTATGGCTACACCTTC,CASSFAGANYGYTF
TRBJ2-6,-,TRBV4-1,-,TGCGCCAGCAGCCAAGAAGGGGGGCCCGGGGCCAACGTCCTGACTTTC,CASSQEGGPGANVLTF
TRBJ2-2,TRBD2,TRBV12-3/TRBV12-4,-,TGTGCCAGCCAAATACTAGCGGTTCAGACCGGGGAGCTGTTTTTT,CASQILAVQTGELFF
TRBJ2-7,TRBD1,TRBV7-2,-,TGTGCCAGCAGCTTTGGACAGGGGGTATACGAGCAGCACTTC,CASSFGQGVYEQHF
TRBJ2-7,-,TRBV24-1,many,TGTGCCACCAGTGGTCGCTCCTACGAGCAGTACTTC,CATSGRSYEQYF
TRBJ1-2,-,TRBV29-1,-,TGCAGCGTCCGACAGGAAAGCTACACCTTC,CSVRQESYTF
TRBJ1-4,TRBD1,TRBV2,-,TGTGCCAGCAGTTTATGGCCAGGGGGAGGAGCTAATGAAAAACTGTTTTTT,CASSLWPGGGANEKLFF
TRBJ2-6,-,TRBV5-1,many,TGCGCCAGCAGCTTGGTTCAGGGCTCTGGGGCCAACGTCCTGACTTTC,CASSLVQGSGANVLTF
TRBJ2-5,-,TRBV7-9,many,TGTGCCAGCAGCTTAGTAAACAGACAAGAGACCCAGTACTTC,CASSLVNRQETQYF
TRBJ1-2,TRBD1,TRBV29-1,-,TGCAGCGTTGAAGCCGGGACAGGCTACAATCGTGGCTACACCTTC,CSVEAGTGYNRGYTF
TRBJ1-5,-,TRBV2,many,TGTGCCAGCATGGACAGTAGCAATCAGCCCCAGCATTTT,CASMDSSNQPQHF
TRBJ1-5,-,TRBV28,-,TGTGCCAGCAGATACGACAGTCGCAATCAGCCCCAGCATTTT,CASRYDSRNQPQHF
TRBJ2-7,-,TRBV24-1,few,TGTGCCACCAGTGATTTGCAAAGCGGAGACGAGCAGTACTTC,CATSDLQSGDEQYF
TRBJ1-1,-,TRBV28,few,TGTGCCAGCAGTTTATCCCAGGGTACCACTGAAGCTTTCTTT,CASSLSQGTTEAFF